These T cell receptor beta chains were read from a single sample in a study of tumor-infiltrating lymphocytes in oesophageal squamous cell carcinoma. A single record per CDR3 protein comes from TCRdb applying MiXCR to the PCR reads. Seen here are 8,000 to 13,000 distinct CDR3 sequences, less than 75% observed once, and the top ten hold less than 30%. Sequenced material: esophageal tumor tissue. These receptors all come from a female donor with esophageal squamous cell carcinoma. Both conserved end residues are part of each CDR3. The order of the fields is J gene, clone size, D gene, V gene, CDR3 protein, CDR3 DNA. D genes are given only for firm matches. Clone size, where shown, is once, few, many, or a class for clones that have expanded.

j_gene: TRBJ2-1
abundance: NA
d_gene: NA
v_gene: TRBV7-3
CDR3aa: CASSLIDEQFF
CDR3nt: TGTGCCAGCAGCTTGATCGATGAGCAGTTCTTC

j_gene: TRBJ2-5
abundance: NA
d_gene: NA
v_gene: TRBV6-8
CDR3aa: CASSYSFGRVQETQYF
CDR3nt: TGTGCCAGCAGTTACTCGTTTGGGCGGGTACAAGAGACCCAGTACTTC

j_gene: TRBJ2-6
abundance: few
d_gene: TRBD2
v_gene: TRBV7-8
CDR3aa: CASSVGWTSGTRSGANVLTF
CDR3nt: TGTGCCAGCAGCGTAGGATGGACTAGCGGGACCCGCTCTGGGGCCAACGTCCTGACTTTC

j_gene: TRBJ2-1
abundance: NA
d_gene: TRBD1
v_gene: TRBV7-2
CDR3aa: CASSLAATGTNNEQFF
CDR3nt: TGTGCCAGCAGCTTAGCGGCGACAGGGACAAACAATGAGCAGTTCTTC

j_gene: TRBJ2-1
abundance: NA
d_gene: NA
v_gene: TRBV7-3
CDR3aa: CASSPLSSSNEQFF
CDR3nt: TGTGCCAGCAGCCCCCTGAGTTCATCGAATGAGCAGTTCTTC

j_gene: TRBJ1-5
abundance: NA
d_gene: NA
v_gene: TRBV12-3/TRBV12-4
CDR3aa: CASSYRAGQPQHF
CDR3nt: TGTGCCAGCAGTTACAGGGCTGGACAGCCCCAGCATTTT

j_gene: TRBJ2-5
abundance: NA
d_gene: TRBD2
v_gene: TRBV6-2/TRBV6-3
CDR3aa: CASSYSTLAGREQYF
CDR3nt: TGTGCCAGCAGTTACTCGACCCTAGCGGGGAGGGAGCAGTACTTC

j_gene: TRBJ2-1
abundance: few
d_gene: TRBD2
v_gene: TRBV7-6
CDR3aa: CASSPSLAGATNEQFF
CDR3nt: TGTGCCAGCAGCCCCTCACTAGCGGGGGCCACCAATGAGCAGTTCTTC

j_gene: TRBJ2-1
abundance: NA
d_gene: TRBD2
v_gene: TRBV27
CDR3aa: CASSRAGDYNEQFF
CDR3nt: TGTGCCAGCAGCAGGGCGGGAGACTACAATGAGCAGTTCTTC

j_gene: TRBJ2-7
abundance: NA
d_gene: NA
v_gene: TRBV6-6
CDR3aa: CASSEFENYEQYF
CDR3nt: TGTGCCAGCAGTGAATTCGAGAACTACGAGCAGTACTTC

j_gene: TRBJ1-2
abundance: large
d_gene: NA
v_gene: TRBV5-6
CDR3aa: CASSLFVVNYGYTF
CDR3nt: TGTGCCAGCAGCTTGTTTGTGGTTAACTATGGCTACACCTTC

j_gene: TRBJ2-5
abundance: NA
d_gene: NA
v_gene: TRBV5-1
CDR3aa: CASSFGQQGLETQYF
CDR3nt: TGCGCCAGCAGCTTTGGCCAACAGGGTTTGGAGACCCAGTACTTC

j_gene: TRBJ2-2
abundance: NA
d_gene: NA
v_gene: TRBV12-3/TRBV12-4
CDR3aa: CASSNRGTGELFF
CDR3nt: TGTGCCAGCAGTAATAGGGGCACCGGGGAGCTGTTTTTT

j_gene: TRBJ2-7
abundance: medium-sized
d_gene: TRBD2
v_gene: TRBV10-3
CDR3aa: CAISASFSAGSPYEQYF
CDR3nt: TGTGCCATCAGTGCCTCCTTTTCAGCGGGAAGTCCCTACGAGCAGTACTTC

j_gene: TRBJ2-3
abundance: NA
d_gene: NA
v_gene: TRBV7-8
CDR3aa: CASSLVRPANTGELYF
CDR3nt: TGTGCCAGCAGCTTAGTCAGACCCGCGAACACCGGGGAGCTGTATTTT

j_gene: TRBJ2-7
abundance: medium-sized
d_gene: TRBD2
v_gene: TRBV6-1
CDR3aa: CASRGGGTRGGGSYNEQYF
CDR3nt: TGTGCCAGCAGGGGGGGCGGGACTAGGGGTGGCGGCTCCTACAATGAGCAGTACTTC

j_gene: TRBJ2-2
abundance: NA
d_gene: NA
v_gene: TRBV7-9
CDR3aa: CASSLGGRTGELFF
CDR3nt: TGTGCCAGCAGCTTAGGGGGGAGAACCGGGGAGCTGTTTTTT

j_gene: TRBJ1-1
abundance: NA
d_gene: NA
v_gene: TRBV7-8
CDR3aa: CASTFGGGLTEAFF
CDR3nt: TGTGCCAGCACGTTCGGAGGGGGTTTAACTGAAGCTTTCTTT

j_gene: TRBJ1-2
abundance: few
d_gene: TRBD1
v_gene: TRBV7-3
CDR3aa: CASSLGGTGVDYGYTF
CDR3nt: TGTGCCAGCAGCTTAGGGGGGACAGGGGTTGACTATGGCTACACCTTC

j_gene: TRBJ1-4
abundance: many
d_gene: TRBD1
v_gene: TRBV6-4
CDR3aa: CASSVVDPGQGLRANEKLFF
CDR3nt: TGTGCCAGCAGTGTCGTTGACCCGGGACAGGGATTGCGAGCTAATGAAAAACTGTTTTTT

j_gene: TRBJ2-7
abundance: many
d_gene: NA
v_gene: TRBV7-8
CDR3aa: CASTGFQGPSYEQYF
CDR3nt: TGTGCCAGCACCGGTTTTCAGGGACCCTCCTACGAGCAGTACTTC

j_gene: TRBJ2-7
abundance: NA
d_gene: NA
v_gene: TRBV7-6
CDR3aa: CASSATGQDEQYF
CDR3nt: TGTGCCAGCAGCGCAACAGGGCAGGATGAGCAGTACTTC

j_gene: TRBJ2-5
abundance: few
d_gene: NA
v_gene: TRBV7-2
CDR3aa: CASSQSSGTWETQYF
CDR3nt: TGTGCCAGCAGCCAATCCTCCGGGACATGGGAGACCCAGTACTTC